This TCR beta chain was retrieved from a study of radiation and T cells in renal cell carcinoma. As regards this clone: What it recognizes is unknown.

Indicated time point: blood 4 weeks post-SBRT, at nephrectomy. This sample's treatment: 15 Gy SBRT to primary tumor, nephrectomy 4 weeks later. Nephrectomy followed 15 Gy stereotactic body radiation by 4 weeks. The tumor was a clear cell renal cell carcinoma. V lost 6 bases and J lost 4; bases outside the gene matches: 8. This CDR3 has 14 residues. Germline-derived CDR1 and CDR2 are SGDLS and YYNGEE. Assay used: immunoSEQ multiplex PCR; TCRdb lists only in-frame clones, some missing. The data hold 150,000 to 200,000 clones, with 88% observed a single time. Study-level findings and limits: No pretreatment tumor biopsies were available for baseline clonotypes.

The sequence came from a woman between 50 and 59 years old with renal cell carcinoma. The source was blood, collected from a patient whose treatment included radiotherapy and nephrectomy. This sequence joins TRBV9 and TRBJ1-1; the match to TRBD1 covers 8 bases. The CDR3 spells CASKRGQGATEAFF. CDR3 in DNA: TGTGCCAGCAAGAGGGGCCAGGGGGCCACTGAAGCTTTCTTT.